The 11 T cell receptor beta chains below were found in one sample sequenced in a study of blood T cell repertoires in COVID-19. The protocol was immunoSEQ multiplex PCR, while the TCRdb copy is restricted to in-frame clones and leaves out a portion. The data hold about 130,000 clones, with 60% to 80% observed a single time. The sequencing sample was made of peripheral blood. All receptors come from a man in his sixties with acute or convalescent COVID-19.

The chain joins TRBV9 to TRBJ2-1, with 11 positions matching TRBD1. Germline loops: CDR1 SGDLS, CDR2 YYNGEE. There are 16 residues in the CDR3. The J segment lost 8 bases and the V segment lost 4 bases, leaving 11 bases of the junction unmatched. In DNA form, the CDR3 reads TGTGCCAGCAGCACTAGGGGACAGGGGGACTGGGATGAGCAGTTCTTC. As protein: CASSTRGQGDWDEQFF.

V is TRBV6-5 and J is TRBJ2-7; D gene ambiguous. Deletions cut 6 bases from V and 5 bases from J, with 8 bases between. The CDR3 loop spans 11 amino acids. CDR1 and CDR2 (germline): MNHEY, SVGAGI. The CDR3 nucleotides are TGTGCCAGCAGGAGGTATAACGAGCAGTACTTC. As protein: CASRRYNEQYF.

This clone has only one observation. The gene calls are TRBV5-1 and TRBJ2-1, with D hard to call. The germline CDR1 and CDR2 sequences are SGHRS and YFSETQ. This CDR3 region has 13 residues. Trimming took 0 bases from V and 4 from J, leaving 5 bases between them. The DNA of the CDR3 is TGCGCCAGCAGCTTGGTTCCGTACAATGAGCAGTTCTTC. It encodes CASSLVPYNEQFF.

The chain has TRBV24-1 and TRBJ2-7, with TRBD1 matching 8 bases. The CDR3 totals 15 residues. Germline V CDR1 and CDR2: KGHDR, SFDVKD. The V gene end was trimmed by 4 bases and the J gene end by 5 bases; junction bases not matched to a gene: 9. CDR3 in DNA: TGTGCCACCAGTGACCAAAGGACAGGGATCCACGAGCAGTACTTC. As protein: CATSDQRTGIHEQYF.

The CDR3 is CASSPPSGGLTDTQYF. CDR3 DNA: TGTGCCAGCAGCCCTCCTAGCGGGGGGTTAACAGATACGCAGTATTTT. V gene TRBV5-4 combines with J gene TRBJ2-3; 11 bases are shared with TRBD2. This CDR3 has 16 amino acids. Germline V gene data show CDR1 as SGHNT and CDR2 as YYREEE (reference sequence). Trimming removed 4 bases from V and 3 bases from J; junction bases left unmatched: 7.

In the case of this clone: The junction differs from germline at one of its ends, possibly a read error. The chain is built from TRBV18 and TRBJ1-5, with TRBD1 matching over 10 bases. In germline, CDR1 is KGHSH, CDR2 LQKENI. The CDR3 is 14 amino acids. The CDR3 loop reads CASSKTGGNEPQHF. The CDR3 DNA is TGTGCCAGCTCAAAGACAGGGGGCAATGAGCCCCAGCATTTT. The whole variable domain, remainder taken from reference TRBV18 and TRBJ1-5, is NAGVMQNPRHLVRRRGQEARLRCSPMKGHSHVYWYRQLPEEGLKFMVYLQKENIIDESGMPKERFSAEFPKEGPSILRIQQVVRGDSAAYFCASSKTGGNEPQHFGDGTRLSIL.

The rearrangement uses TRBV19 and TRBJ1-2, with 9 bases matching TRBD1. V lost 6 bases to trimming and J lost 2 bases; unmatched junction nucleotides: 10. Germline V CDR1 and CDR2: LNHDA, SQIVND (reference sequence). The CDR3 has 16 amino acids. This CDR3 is CASSIQGAPTNYGYTF. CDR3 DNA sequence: TGTGCCAGTAGCATACAGGGGGCGCCGACCAACTATGGCTACACCTTC.

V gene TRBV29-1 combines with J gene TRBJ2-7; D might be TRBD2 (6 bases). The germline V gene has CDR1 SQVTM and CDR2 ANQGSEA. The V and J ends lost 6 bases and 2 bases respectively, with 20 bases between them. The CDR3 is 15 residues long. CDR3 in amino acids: CSVRPPSELTYEQYF. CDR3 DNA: TGCAGCGTCAGGCCCCCTAGCGAACTCACCTACGAGCAGTACTTC.

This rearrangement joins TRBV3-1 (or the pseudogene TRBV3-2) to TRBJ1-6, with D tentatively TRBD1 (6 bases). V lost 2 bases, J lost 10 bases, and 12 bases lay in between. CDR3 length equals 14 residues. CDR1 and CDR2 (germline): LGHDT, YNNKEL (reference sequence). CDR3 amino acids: CASSQNRDKSPLHF. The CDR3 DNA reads TGTGCCAGCAGCCAAAACCGGGACAAATCACCCCTCCACTTT.

CDR3 sequence: CASSRLPAHNEQFF. In DNA, the CDR3 is TGTGCCAGCTCAAGACTACCAGCCCACAATGAGCAGTTCTTC. The rearrangement uses TRBV18 and TRBJ2-1; TRBD2 might be the D (5 bases). The germline V gene has CDR1 KGHSH and CDR2 LQKENI. The CDR3 contains 14 residues. Trimming pared 5 bases from V and 5 bases from J, leaving 13 bases between.

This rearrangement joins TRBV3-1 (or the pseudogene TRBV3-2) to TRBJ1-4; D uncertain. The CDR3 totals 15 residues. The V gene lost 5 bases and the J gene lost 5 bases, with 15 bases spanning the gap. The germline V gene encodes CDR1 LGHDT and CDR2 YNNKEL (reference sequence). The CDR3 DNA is TGTGCCAGCAGCGGGGTGGGAGGTCCCAATGAAAAACTGTTTTTT. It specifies CASSGVGGPNEKLFF.